Sequencing of this T cell receptor (beta chain) was carried out in a study of cytomegalovirus exposure and HLA in healthy donors. Study conclusions and caveats: TCR sequences were mostly rare, though some public TCRs occurred in many donors. Three of the chains that were CMV-associated were confirmed in vitro to be specific for CMV antigens.

Trimming took 0 bases from V and 0 from J; bases not matched to a gene: 0. The CDR3 has 16 amino acids. Germline V gives CDR1 SGHRS, CDR2 YFSETQ. Measured with immunoSEQ multiplex PCR; TCRdb has only the in-frame clones, and not every one. The sample has almost 200,000 clones; 80% to 85% are singletons. For this clone: No antigen is known for it.

The sequencing input was PBMCs. This sequence originates from a woman between 25 and 40 years old in good health and CMV-seronegative. This chain connects TRBV5-1 to TRBJ2-6; 7 positions agree with TRBD2. The CDR3 region has the DNA TGCGCCAGCAGCTTGGCGGGGGGCTCTGGGGCCAACGTCCTGACTTTC. It translates to CASSLAGGSGANVLTF.